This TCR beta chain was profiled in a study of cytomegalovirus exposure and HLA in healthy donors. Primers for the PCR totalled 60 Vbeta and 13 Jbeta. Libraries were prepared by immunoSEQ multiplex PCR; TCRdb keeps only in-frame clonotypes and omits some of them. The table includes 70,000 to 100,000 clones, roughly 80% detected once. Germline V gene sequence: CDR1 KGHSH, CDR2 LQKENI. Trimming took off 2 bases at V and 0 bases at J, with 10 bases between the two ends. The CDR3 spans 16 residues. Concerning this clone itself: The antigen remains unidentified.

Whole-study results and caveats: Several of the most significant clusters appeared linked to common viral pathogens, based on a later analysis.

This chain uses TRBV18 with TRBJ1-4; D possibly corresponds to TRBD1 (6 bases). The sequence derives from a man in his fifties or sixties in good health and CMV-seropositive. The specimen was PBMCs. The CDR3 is CASSPGTPPTNEKLFF. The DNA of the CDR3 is TGTGCCAGCTCACCAGGGACACCCCCAACTAATGAAAAACTGTTTTTT.